Each of the 17 T cell receptor beta chains below was sequenced from the same sample in a study of blood T cell repertoires in COVID-19. Only in-frame clones appear in the TCRdb table, and some are missing; sequencing was by immunoSEQ multiplex PCR. The sample comprises approximately 250,000 clones, around 88% of which are singletons, and 3.5% to 4.5% rests with the top ten. The sequenced sample consisted of PBMCs or T cells enriched from blood (not recorded which). The receptors were gathered from a woman in her 30s who had recovered from COVID-19.

The genes are TRBV28 and TRBJ1-1; no firm D call. Looked up from germline, CDR1 is MDHEN and CDR2 is SYDVKM. The CDR3 has 16 amino acids. V gave up 5 bases and J gave up 0 bases, with 16 bases separating them. CDR3 loop: CASSPNSQLMNTEAFF. The CDR3 coding sequence is TGTGCCAGCAGTCCCAACTCACAGCTTATGAACACTGAAGCTTTCTTT.

The rearrangement joins TRBV11-2 to TRBJ1-2, with unresolved D. The CDR3 runs 13 residues. V was cut by 1 base and J by 10 bases, with 13 bases left in between. Germline V gene sequence: CDR1 SGHAT, CDR2 FQNNGV. Here the CDR3 DNA reads TGTGCCAGCAGCTTAGGAGGAACATCCCCCTACACCTTC. Translated, it gives CASSLGGTSPYTF.

The chain employs TRBV10-3 and TRBJ1-2; D ambiguous. This CDR3 spans 13 amino acids. Germline CDR1 ENHRY, CDR2 SYGVKD. V dropped 4 bases and J dropped 8 bases, with 14 bases sitting between them. The CDR3 region is CAISVGGGEGYTF. The DNA for the CDR3 is TGTGCCATCAGTGTGGGAGGAGGCGAGGGCTACACCTTC.

The chain joins TRBV10-3 to TRBJ1-1; no reliable D call. V lost 4 bases to trimming and J lost 1 base, with 13 bases between them. CDR1 and CDR2 (germline): ENHRY, SYGVKD. The CDR3 sequence is 15 residues long. The CDR3 nucleotides read TGTGCCATCAGTGGAAGGAGAGGGAAGAACACTGAAGCTTTCTTT. Amino acids: CAISGRRGKNTEAFF.

V gene TRBV5-6 combines with J gene TRBJ1-1, with TRBD1 matching 7 bases. Germline CDR1 SGHDT, CDR2 YYEEEE. V shed 2 bases, J shed 0 bases, and the junction held 1 base outside the gene matches. This CDR3 spans 14 amino acids. CDR3 loop: CASSLQGMNTEAFF. The CDR3 bases are TGTGCCAGCAGCTTACAGGGGATGAACACTGAAGCTTTCTTT.

This clone was detected a few times. The chain links TRBV6-5 to TRBJ2-7; D is possibly TRBD1 (5 bases). CDR3 length equals 14 residues. V lost 6 bases and J lost 3, with 15 bases in between. The germline V gene encodes CDR1 MNHEY and CDR2 SVGAGI. Here the CDR3 reads CASSTQGSRYEQYF. The CDR3 nucleotides are TGTGCCAGCAGCACCCAGGGATCACGCTACGAGCAGTACTTC.

The chain couples TRBV11-2 to TRBJ2-7, with 8 bases lining up with TRBD1. J lost 6 bases, V lost 4 bases, and 8 bases had no gene match. CDR1 SGHAT and CDR2 FQNNGV come from the germline V gene. The CDR3 runs to 14 residues. Written as DNA, the CDR3 is TGTGCCAGCAGCTCAGACAGGGGTCCGACCGAGCAGTACTTC. It yields the protein CASSSDRGPTEQYF.

The V and J genes are TRBV10-3 and TRBJ2-7; TRBD2 matches at 14 bases. The V gene end was trimmed by 3 bases and the J gene end by 4 bases; junction bases not matched to a gene: 11. This CDR3 has 18 amino acids. Germline lookup yields CDR1 ENHRY and CDR2 SYGVKD. The CDR3 coding sequence is TGTGCCATCAGTGACCGCGGACTAGCGGGAGGAGGGGAATACGAGCAGTACTTC. Translated, it gives CAISDRGLAGGGEYEQYF.

V usage is TRBV4-2 and J usage is TRBJ2-1; 7 bases match TRBD2. With V trimmed by 4 bases and J by 4 bases, 16 bases remained unmatched. Germline V CDR1 and CDR2: LGHNA, YNFKEQ. CDR3 length: 18 amino acids. CDR3 nucleotide sequence: TGTGCCAGCAGCCGCCGACCGTTTACTGGCGGGGGATACAATGAGCAGTTCTTC. Its protein product is CASSRRPFTGGGYNEQFF.

V is TRBV6-1 and J is TRBJ1-6, with TRBD1 as a possible D gene (5 bases). The CDR3 spans 15 residues. Germline CDR1 MNHNS, CDR2 SASEGT. V was trimmed by 3 bases and J by 3 bases, leaving 9 bases between them. The CDR3, as DNA: TGTGCCAGCAGTGAGGCAGGGAACTATAATTCACCCCTCCACTTT. Amino acids: CASSEAGNYNSPLHF.

As DNA, the CDR3 is TGTGCCAGCAGTCCGGGACTAGCGGGCATGGAGACCCAGTACTTC. Amino acids: CASSPGLAGMETQYF. V and J are TRBV27 and TRBJ2-5; 12 bases map to TRBD2. The germline CDR1 and CDR2 sequences are MNHEY and SMNVEV (reference sequence). V lost 5 bases, J lost 5 bases, and 6 bases stayed unmatched. The CDR3 covers 15 residues.

V usage is TRBV21-1 and J usage is TRBJ2-4; the D call in the table, TRBD1, was not verified against the DNA. TRBV21-1 is an annotated pseudogene. This CDR3 comprises 18 residues. CDR3 loop: CASSWTGARGEAKNIQYF. The CDR3 region has the DNA TGTGCCAGCAGCTGGACAGGGGCGCGAGGGGAAGCCAAAAACATTCAGTACTTC.

The chain combines TRBV4-1 with TRBJ1-2, with D perhaps TRBD1 (5 bases). There are 14 residues in the CDR3. Per the germline V gene, CDR1 is MGHRA and CDR2 is YSYEKL. The V and J ends lost 1 base and 2 bases respectively, with 8 bases between them. The CDR3 region has the DNA TGCGCCAGCAGCCAAGTTCGGGGGAACTATGGCTACACCTTC. This encodes CASSQVRGNYGYTF.

This chain joins TRBV5-4 and TRBJ2-7; 7 bases agree with TRBD2. Trimming cost V 0 bases and J 7 bases; bases outside gene matches: 13. The CDR3 sequence is 16 residues long. In germline, CDR1 is SGHNT, CDR2 YYREEE (reference sequence). CDR3 amino acids: CASSLEDLAGVGEQYF. The CDR3 coding sequence is TGTGCCAGCAGCTTGGAGGACCTCGCGGGAGTAGGGGAGCAGTACTTC.

The rearrangement links TRBV7-6 to TRBJ2-1, with D possibly TRBD1 on 6 matching bases. Trimming stripped 0 bases from V and 4 bases from J, with 22 bases between. The germline V gene encodes CDR1 SGHVS and CDR2 FNYEAQ. There are 19 residues in the CDR3. The CDR3 reads CASSLARVVGQPKYNEQFF. The CDR3 coding sequence is TGTGCCAGCAGCTTAGCGCGCGTTGTTGGACAGCCGAAATACAATGAGCAGTTCTTC.

The gene calls are TRBV14 and TRBJ1-1; 7 positions agree with TRBD1. Trimming at V came to 4 bases and at J to 1 base, leaving 12 bases not matched to a gene. There are 17 residues in the CDR3. In germline, CDR1 is SGHDN, CDR2 FVKESK. This chain's CDR3 is CASSPFHRDRRNTEAFF. DNA for the CDR3: TGTGCCAGCAGCCCATTCCACCGGGACAGAAGGAACACTGAAGCTTTCTTT.

The gene calls are TRBV28 and TRBJ1-2, with D hard to call. Germline-derived CDR1 and CDR2 are MDHEN and SYDVKM. The CDR3 is made up of 13 amino acids. With 5 bases removed from V and 4 bases from J, the gap between germline ends came to 11 bases. In DNA form, the CDR3 reads TGTGCCAGCAGTCCCCAAGCGGTCTATGGCTACACCTTC. Its translation: CASSPQAVYGYTF.